A selection of T cell receptor beta chains follows, all from one sample in a study of CD8 T cells in Susac syndrome. MiXCR, applied by TCRdb to the immunoSEQ multiplex PCR reads, yields one record per CDR3 protein. The sample has some 200,000 distinct CDR3 sequences, just under 95% seen once. The sequenced sample consisted of CD8+ T cells from PBMCs. All receptors derive from a human donor with Susac syndrome. CDR3s include the opening cysteine and the closing phenylalanine or tryptophan. Fields, in order: V gene, D gene, J gene, CDR3 protein, CDR3 DNA. D genes are given only for firm matches.

>TRBV7-9|TRBD2|TRBJ2-1
CASSLVAGGLYNEQFF
TGTGCCAGCAGCTTAGTAGCGGGGGGCCTCTACAATGAGCAGTTCTTC
>TRBV13|NA|TRBJ1-1
CASSLRGSHTEAFF
TGTGCCAGCAGCTTAAGGGGGAGTCACACTGAAGCTTTCTTT
>TRBV4-1|TRBD1|TRBJ2-3
CASSQDPRGLGTDTQYF
TGCGCCAGCAGCCAAGATCCGAGGGGGCTGGGCACAGATACGCAGTATTTT
>TRBV19|NA|TRBJ2-7
CASSPAGIGYEQYF
TGTGCCAGTAGTCCCGCGGGGATTGGCTACGAGCAGTACTTC
>TRBV6-4|NA|TRBJ2-1
CASSDGLFNEQFF
TGTGCCAGCAGTGACGGCCTATTTAATGAGCAGTTCTTC
>TRBV7-3|NA|TRBJ2-7
CASSLGGGNEQYF
TGTGCCAGCAGCTTAGGTGGGGGAAACGAGCAGTACTTC
>TRBV3-1|NA|TRBJ1-2
CASSQVRGLSANYGYTF
TGTGCCAGCAGCCAAGTGAGAGGGTTGAGTGCTAACTATGGCTACACCTTC
>TRBV20-1|TRBD2|TRBJ2-4
CSLPGLAGERAKNIQYF
TGCAGTCTCCCAGGACTAGCGGGGGAACGGGCCAAAAACATTCAGTACTTC
>TRBV11-2|TRBD2|TRBJ2-3
CASSLERGGPDTQYF
TGTGCCAGCAGCTTAGAGCGGGGGGGCCCAGATACGCAGTATTTT
>TRBV7-9|NA|TRBJ2-5
CASSLVAAQETQYF
TGTGCCAGCAGCTTAGTGGCAGCTCAAGAGACCCAGTACTTC
>TRBV4-1|NA|TRBJ2-2
CASSQVPPMGANTGELFF
TGCGCCAGCAGCCAAGTCCCCCCCATGGGGGCAAACACCGGGGAGCTGTTTTTT
>TRBV7-9|TRBD2|TRBJ2-7
CASSLGRGLESYEQYF
TGTGCCAGCAGCTTGGGACGGGGACTAGAAAGCTACGAGCAGTACTTC
>TRBV29-1|NA|TRBJ2-5
CSVELTRGRETQYF
TGCAGCGTTGAACTGACTAGGGGGAGGGAGACCCAGTACTTC
>TRBV18|NA|TRBJ2-1
CASSPLREAVNEQFF
TGTGCCAGCTCACCCCTAAGGGAGGCTGTTAATGAGCAGTTCTTC
>TRBV12-3/TRBV12-4|TRBD1|TRBJ1-2
CATKQGNYGYTF
TGTGCCACCAAACAGGGGAACTATGGCTACACCTTC
>TRBV12-3/TRBV12-4|NA|TRBJ2-3
CASSLIELGTDTQYF
TGTGCCAGCAGTTTAATCGAACTCGGCACAGATACGCAGTATTTT
>TRBV9|NA|TRBJ2-7
CASSVGGHNVGDEQYF
TGTGCCAGCAGCGTAGGAGGCCATAATGTAGGGGACGAGCAGTACTTC
>TRBV30|TRBD1|TRBJ1-4
CAWSGQGANEKLFF
TGTGCCTGGAGCGGACAGGGGGCTAATGAAAAACTGTTTTTT
>TRBV11-2|TRBD2|TRBJ2-5
CASSLGASGGLETQYF
TGTGCCAGCAGCTTAGGTGCTAGCGGGGGGCTTGAGACCCAGTACTTC
>TRBV24-1|TRBD2|TRBJ2-2
CATSDPSSGLTGELFF
TGTGCCACCAGTGATCCTTCTAGCGGACTCACCGGGGAGCTGTTTTTT
>TRBV7-8|NA|TRBJ2-5
CASSRDGQETQYF
TGTGCCAGCAGCCGTGACGGACAAGAGACCCAGTACTTC
>TRBV30|NA|TRBJ1-1
CAWGTTNTEAFF
TGTGCCTGGGGGACAACAAACACTGAAGCTTTCTTT
>TRBV11-2|NA|TRBJ1-2
CASSLDTNYGYTF
TGTGCCAGCAGCTTAGATACGAACTATGGCTACACCTTC
>TRBV5-1|NA|TRBJ1-4
CASSTTGTANEKLFF
TGCGCCAGCAGCACAACCGGGACGGCAAATGAAAAACTGTTTTTT